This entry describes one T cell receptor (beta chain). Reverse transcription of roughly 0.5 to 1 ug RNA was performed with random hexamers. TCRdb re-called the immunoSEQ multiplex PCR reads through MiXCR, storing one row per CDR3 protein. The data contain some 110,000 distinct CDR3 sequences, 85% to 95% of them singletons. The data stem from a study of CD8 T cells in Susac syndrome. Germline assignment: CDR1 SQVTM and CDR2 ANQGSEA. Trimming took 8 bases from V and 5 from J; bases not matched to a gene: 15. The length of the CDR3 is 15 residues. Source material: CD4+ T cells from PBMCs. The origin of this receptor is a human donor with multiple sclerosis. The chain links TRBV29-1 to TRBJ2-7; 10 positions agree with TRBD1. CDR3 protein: CSFSGARQGADEQYF. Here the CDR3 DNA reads TGCAGCTTTTCTGGCGCTCGACAGGGGGCTGACGAGCAGTACTTC.